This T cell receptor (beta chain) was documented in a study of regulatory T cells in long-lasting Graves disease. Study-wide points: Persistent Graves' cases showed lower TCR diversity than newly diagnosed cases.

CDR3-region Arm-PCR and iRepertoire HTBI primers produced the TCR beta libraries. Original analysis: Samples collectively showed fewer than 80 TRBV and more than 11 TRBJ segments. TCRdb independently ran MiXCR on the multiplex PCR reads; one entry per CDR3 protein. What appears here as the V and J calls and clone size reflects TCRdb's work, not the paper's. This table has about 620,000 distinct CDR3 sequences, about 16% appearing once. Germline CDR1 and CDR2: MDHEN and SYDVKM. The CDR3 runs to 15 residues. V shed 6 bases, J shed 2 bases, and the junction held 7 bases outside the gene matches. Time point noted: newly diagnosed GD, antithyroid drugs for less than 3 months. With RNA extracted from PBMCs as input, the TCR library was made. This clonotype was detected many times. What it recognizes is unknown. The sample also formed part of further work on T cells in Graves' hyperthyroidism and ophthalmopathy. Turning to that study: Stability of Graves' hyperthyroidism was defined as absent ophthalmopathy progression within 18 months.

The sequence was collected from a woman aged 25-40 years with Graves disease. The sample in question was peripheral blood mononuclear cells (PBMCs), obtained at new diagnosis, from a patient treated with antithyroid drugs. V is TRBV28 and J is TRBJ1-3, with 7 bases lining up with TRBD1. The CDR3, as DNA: TGTGCCAGCAGCTACATTGACAGGGCTGGAAACACCATATATTTT. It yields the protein CASSYIDRAGNTIYF.